Listed below are T cell receptor beta chains from one sample, sequenced in a study of T cell changes during pregnancy in multiple sclerosis. The assay was immunoSEQ multiplex PCR, and TCRdb's table has in-frame clones only and misses some. The sample consists of about 88,000 clones, roughly 90% of them appearing once. The sequences come from peripheral blood, collected in the first trimester of pregnancy. The receptors originated from a female donor with multiple sclerosis, enrolled in a pregnancy study. CDR3s include the opening cysteine and the closing phenylalanine or tryptophan. A D gene is named only where the DNA matches it firmly. Some rows have no size entry. The others give once, few or many, or a class for an expanded clone.

D gene,J gene,V gene,clone size,CDR3 DNA,CDR3 protein
TRBD2,TRBJ2-1,TRBV28,-,TGTGCCAGCAAGAGGGGAAGCGGGAGCAGACCCTACAATGAGCAGTTCTTC,CASKRGSGSRPYNEQFF
-,TRBJ1-5,TRBV19,-,TGTGCCAGTAGTTACCTGAGAAGTCAGCCCCAGCATTTT,CASSYLRSQPQHF
TRBD1,TRBJ2-2,TRBV27,-,TGTGCCAGCAGTCCTCGGACAGGAAACACCGGGGAGCTGTTTTTT,CASSPRTGNTGELFF
-,TRBJ2-7,TRBV5-4,-,TGTGCCAGCAGCTTGGCAGGGGCCCACGAGCAGTACTTC,CASSLAGAHEQYF
TRBD1,TRBJ1-2,TRBV28,once,TGTGCCAGCAGCGCTGGACAGGGGGCTGGTCACACCTTC,CASSAGQGAGHTF
TRBD2,TRBJ2-1,TRBV5-1,-,TGCGCCAGCAGCCTGCCTAGCGGAGATTACAATGAGCAGTTCTTC,CASSLPSGDYNEQFF
TRBD2,TRBJ2-1,TRBV4-1,-,TGCGCCAGCAGCCCCTCGGCGGGACTAGGCTCGAGTGAGCAGTTCTTC,CASSPSAGLGSSEQFF
TRBD2,TRBJ2-1,TRBV5-1,-,TGCGCCAGCAGCTTGGGCGGGGGGATCTACAATGAGCAGTTCTTC,CASSLGGGIYNEQFF
-,TRBJ2-5,TRBV28,-,TGCATTTATGGCAAGGGGCAAGAGACCCAGTACTTC,CIYGKGQETQYF
TRBD2,TRBJ2-3,TRBV7-9,-,TGTGCCAGCAGCCGCGTCCCGGGACTAGCGGGGAACACAGATACGCAGTATTTT,CASSRVPGLAGNTDTQYF
TRBD2,TRBJ2-7,TRBV4-1,-,TGCGCCAGCAGCCCCGTCGGGAGGGGCAACGAGCAGTACTTC,CASSPVGRGNEQYF
TRBD1,TRBJ1-1,TRBV28,few,TGTGCCAGCAGTTTATTGAAGGGGGCGGACACTGAAGCTTTCTTT,CASSLLKGADTEAFF
TRBD2,TRBJ2-7,TRBV28,-,TGTGCCAGCAGTTTAGGCACTAGCGGCTCCTACGAGCAGTACTTC,CASSLGTSGSYEQYF
-,TRBJ2-1,TRBV7-2,once,TGTGCCAGCAGCCCGGGAGTATTCGAGCAGTTCTTC,CASSPGVFEQFF
-,TRBJ2-5,TRBV18,-,TGTGCCAGCTCACCAATTAACTCTGGAGCTTTAGGGACCCAGTACTTC,CASSPINSGALGTQYF